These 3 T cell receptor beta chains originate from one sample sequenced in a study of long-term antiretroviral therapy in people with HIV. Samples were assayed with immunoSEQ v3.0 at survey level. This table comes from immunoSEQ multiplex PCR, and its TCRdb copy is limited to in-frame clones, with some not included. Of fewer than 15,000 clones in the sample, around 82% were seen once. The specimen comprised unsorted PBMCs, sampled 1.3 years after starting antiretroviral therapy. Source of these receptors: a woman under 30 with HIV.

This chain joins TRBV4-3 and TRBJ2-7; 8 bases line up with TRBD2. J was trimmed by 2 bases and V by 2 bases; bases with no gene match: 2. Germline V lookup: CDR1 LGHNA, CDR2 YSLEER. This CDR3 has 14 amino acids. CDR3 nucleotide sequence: TGCGCCAGCAGCCAAAATAGCGGGGCCTACGAGCAGTACTTC. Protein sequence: CASSQNSGAYEQYF.

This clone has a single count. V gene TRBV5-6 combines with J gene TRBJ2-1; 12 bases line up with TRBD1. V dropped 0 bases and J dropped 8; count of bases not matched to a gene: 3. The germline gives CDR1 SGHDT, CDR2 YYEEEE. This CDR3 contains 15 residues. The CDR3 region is CASSLAGTGGHEQFF. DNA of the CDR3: TGTGCCAGCAGCTTGGCCGGGACAGGGGGCCATGAGCAGTTCTTC. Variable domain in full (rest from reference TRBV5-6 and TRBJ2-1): DAGVTQSPTHLIKTRGQQVTLRCSPKSGHDTVSWYQQALGQGPQFIFQYYEEEERQRGNFPDRFSGHQFPNYSSELNVNALLLGDSALYLCASSLAGTGGHEQFFGPGTRLTVL.

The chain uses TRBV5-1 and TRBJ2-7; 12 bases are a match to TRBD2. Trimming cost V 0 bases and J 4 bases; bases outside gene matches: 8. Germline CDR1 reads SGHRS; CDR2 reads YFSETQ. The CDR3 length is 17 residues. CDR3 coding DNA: TGCGCCAGCAGCTTGGCGTCTAGCGGGAGGGCCGGGTACGAGCAGTACTTC. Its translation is CASSLASSGRAGYEQYF.